The 12 T cell receptor beta chains listed next were all sequenced from one sample in a study of vaccination and CD4 T cells after COVID-19. Oncomine TCR Beta short-read sequencing was applied to DNA from cultured CD4+ T cells. TCRdb processed the PCR reads anew with MiXCR; each CDR3 protein has one entry. This table has around 9,500 distinct CDR3 sequences, more than 30% appearing once. Antigens of these TCRs are unknown. Treatment: 10-day PBMC culture with coronavirus spike peptide pools or control peptides (ViraFEST assay). Researchers collected the unexposed donor's CD4+ T cells before the COVID-19 pandemic (2011-2018). Sequenced sample: CD4+ T cells from blood, cultured in vitro. The receptors were gathered from a human donor in good health.

V is TRBV29-1 and J is TRBJ1-4; 7 nucleotides align to TRBD1. The trim removed 7 bases at V and 5 bases at J, leaving 4 bases unmatched. Per germline, CDR1 SQVTM and CDR2 ANQGSEA. The CDR3 is 12 amino acids. In nucleotides, the CDR3 is TGCAGCGGGTTACAGGGGAATGAAAAACTGTTTTTT. This translates into CSGLQGNEKLFF.

V gene TRBV10-1 combines with J gene TRBJ2-7; TRBD2 might be the D (5 bases). CDR1 and CDR2 (germline): WNHNN, SYGVQD (reference sequence). Trimming removed 3 bases at V and 0 bases at J, with 12 bases between. This CDR3 is built from 15 residues. The CDR3 loop is CASSESSGDSYEQYF. For the CDR3, the DNA is TGCGCCAGCAGTGAATCTTCCGGGGACTCCTACGAGCAGTACTTC.

The rearrangement links TRBV10-3 to TRBJ2-3, with D unclear. This CDR3 is built from 16 residues. The germline gives CDR1 ENHRY, CDR2 SYGVKD. Trimming took off 0 bases at V and 0 bases at J, with 10 bases between the two ends. The CDR3 spells CAISESPQESTDTQYF. The CDR3 DNA reads TGTGCCATCAGTGAGTCACCCCAGGAGAGCACAGATACGCAGTATTTT.

V gene TRBV6-1 combines with J gene TRBJ2-2; 9 bases are a match to TRBD1. CDR1 is MNHNS, CDR2 SASEGT, per germline. The V segment lost 5 bases and the J segment 4 bases; nucleotides outside the gene matches: 5. This CDR3 is built from 15 residues. The CDR3 sequence is CASSITGGPTGELFF. The CDR3 DNA sequence: TGTGCCAGCAGTATCACAGGGGGCCCCACCGGGGAGCTGTTTTTT.

This clonotype came up a few times. The chain has TRBV7-3 and TRBJ2-5; D is unresolved. CDR1 and CDR2 from the germline V gene are SGHTA and FQGTGA. V shed 2 bases and J shed 0 bases, with 4 bases lying between them. There are 13 residues in the CDR3. The CDR3 nucleotides are TGTGCCAGCAGCTTACTGCACCAAGAGACCCAGTACTTC. Its translation: CASSLLHQETQYF.

This clonotype was recorded a few times. The chain uses TRBV20-1 and TRBJ2-3, with TRBD2 matching over 12 bases. The junction had 4 bases not matched to a gene; V was cut back by 1 base and J by 2 bases. CDR3 length equals 16 residues. Germline CDR1 and CDR2: DFQATT and SNEGSKA (reference sequence). The CDR3 DNA follows: TGCAGTGCTAGAGGTGGACTAGCGGGGCCCACAGATACGCAGTATTTT. Encoded protein: CSARGGLAGPTDTQYF.

This clonotype was observed a handful of times. The chain recombines TRBV11-2 with TRBJ1-6, with 7 bases fitting TRBD1. Germline CDR1 SGHAT, CDR2 FQNNGV. After removal of 0 bases from V and 5 bases from J, the junction contained 1 base not matched to a gene. The CDR3 loop spans 15 amino acids. This CDR3 reads CASSLEQGNNSPLHF. CDR3 DNA: TGTGCCAGCAGCTTAGAACAGGGGAATAATTCACCCCTCCACTTT.

This clonotype occurred a few times. This chain joins TRBV5-5 and TRBJ1-6; a possible D gene is TRBD1 (5 bases). Germline V gene data show CDR1 as SGHKS and CDR2 as YYEKEE (reference sequence). The CDR3 runs 15 residues. Trimming removed 1 base at V and 7 bases at J, with 12 bases between. The chain's CDR3 is CASSLPGAGNSPLHF. Here the CDR3 DNA reads TGTGCCAGCAGCTTGCCCGGGGCAGGAAATTCACCCCTCCACTTT.

This clonotype was seen only a few times. CDR3 nucleotide sequence: TGCAGTGCCACAAAGGGTAATCAGTTCTTC. Protein sequence: CSATKGNQFF. The V gene is TRBV20-1, the J gene TRBJ2-1; D not certain. Germline assignment: CDR1 DFQATT and CDR2 SNEGSKA (reference sequence). Trimming removed 6 bases from V and 13 bases from J, with 13 bases in between. CDR3 length: 10 amino acids.

The rearrangement joins TRBV5-4 to TRBJ1-2; TRBD1 agrees at 7 bases. The CDR3 is 13 amino acids. Germline V gene data show CDR1 as SGHNT and CDR2 as YYREEE (reference sequence). The ends lost 3 bases at V and 10 bases at J; junction bases unmatched: 9. CDR3 residues: CASSWDRTLNYTF. In DNA, the CDR3 is TGTGCCAGCAGCTGGGACAGAACCTTAAACTACACCTTC.

This clonotype was seen a handful of times. J is TRBJ1-5 and V is TRBV27; the D is unclear. CDR3 length: 14 amino acids. CDR1 is MNHEY and CDR2 is SMNVEV in the germline V gene (reference sequence). Trimming took 6 bases from V and 0 from J, leaving 9 bases between them. The CDR3 loop reads CASRDGSSNQPQHF. Here the CDR3 DNA reads TGTGCCAGCAGGGACGGAAGTAGCAATCAGCCCCAGCATTTT.

This clonotype has only a few counts. CDR3 nucleotides: TGTGCCAGCAGTCCAGGAGGGCGGGGACAGCCCCAGCATTTT. The encoded protein is CASSPGGRGQPQHF. The chain joins TRBV27 to TRBJ1-5; D is uncertain. V lost 5 bases to trimming and J lost 7 bases, with 15 bases between them. The CDR3 runs to 14 residues. The germline gives CDR1 MNHEY, CDR2 SMNVEV (reference sequence).